The rows below give T cell receptor beta chains drawn from one sample of a study of esophageal squamous cell carcinoma under preoperative chemotherapy. TCRdb ran MiXCR on the PCR reads and lists one entry per CDR3 protein. This table holds about 30,000 distinct CDR3 sequences, under 60% found once. The sample here was taken from a patient given preoperative chemotherapy. All receptors derive from a human donor with esophageal squamous cell carcinoma. The donor label of this sample is uncertain. Each CDR3 is given with its conserved first and last residue. The D gene is left open where the match is weak. Size is omitted from some rows. Given values are once, few, many or a class for expanded clones.

V gene	clone size	D gene	J gene	CDR3 length	CDR3 protein	CDR3 DNA
TRBV10-1	.	.	TRBJ2-2	14	CASSGTRATGELFF	TGCGCCAGCAGTGGGACCCGGGCCACCGGGGAGCTGTTTTTT
TRBV12-3/TRBV12-4	many	TRBD1	TRBJ1-1	15	CASSPRTGRDTEAFF	TGTGCCAGCAGTCCGAGGACAGGGAGGGACACTGAAGCTTTCTTT
TRBV6-1	many	.	TRBJ1-1	11	CASRSQMQAFF	TGTGCCAGCAGGTCCCAAATGCAAGCTTTCTTT
TRBV6-2/TRBV6-3	.	.	TRBJ1-1	14	CASTGNQGRTEAFF	TGTGCCAGCACAGGTAACCAGGGAAGAACTGAAGCTTTCTTT
TRBV6-4	.	TRBD1	TRBJ2-3	15	CASSESGQGADTQYF	TGTGCCAGCAGTGAAAGTGGCCAGGGGGCGGATACGCAGTATTTT
TRBV7-9	.	.	TRBJ2-6	15	CASSLDGRGANVLTF	TGTGCCAGCAGCTTAGACGGGCGTGGGGCCAACGTCCTGACTTTC
TRBV6-1	many	TRBD1	TRBJ2-1	12	CASTGVQETQFF	TGTGCCTCTACAGGGGTCCAAGAGACCCAGTTCTTC
TRBV10-1	.	TRBD1	TRBJ1-5	13	CASETGRSQPQHF	TGCGCCAGTGAGACAGGGCGGAGTCAGCCCCAGCATTTT
TRBV12-3/TRBV12-4	.	TRBD1	TRBJ2-1	16	CASTSYGTGGVYEQFF	TGTGCCAGCACCTCATACGGGACAGGGGGCGTCTACGAGCAGTTCTTC
TRBV6-1	.	TRBD2	TRBJ2-2	15	CASSRTSGSLGELFF	TGTGCCAGCAGCAGGACTAGCGGGAGTTTGGGTGAGCTGTTTTTT
TRBV7-9	once	.	TRBJ1-1	13	CASSLSENTEAFF	TGTGCCAGCAGCTTATCTGAGAACACTGAAGCTTTCTTT
TRBV5-1	many	.	TRBJ2-5	13	CASSLDQEETQYF	TGCGCCAGCAGCTTGGATCAGGAAGAGACCCAGTACTTC
TRBV7-6	.	.	TRBJ2-4	19	CASSLDPGIAGRAKDTQYF	TGTGCCAGCAGCTTGGATCCGGGCATCGCCGGCCGTGCCAAAGACACCCAGTACTTC
TRBV5-6	few	.	TRBJ1-3	16	CASRRFTSSSGNTIYF	TGTGCCAGCAGACGGTTTACAAGTTCCTCTGGAAACACCATATATTTT
TRBV7-2	.	.	TRBJ2-5	14	CAGSGPRAQETQYF	TGTGCGGGCAGCGGGCCCCGTGCCCAAGAGACCCAGTACTTC
TRBV7-9	medium-sized	TRBD2	TRBJ2-1	14	CASSPGLAGGEQFF	TGTGCCAGCAGCCCGGGACTAGCGGGGGGGGAGCAGTTCTTC
TRBV12-3/TRBV12-4	.	TRBD2	TRBJ2-2	14	CASTPLAGGGALYF	TGTGCCAGCACCCCTCTAGCGGGGGGAGGGGCGCTGTATTTT
TRBV6-1	many	.	TRBJ1-5	12	CASRGPNQPQHF	TGTGCCAGCAGAGGCCCCAATCAGCCCCAGCATTTT